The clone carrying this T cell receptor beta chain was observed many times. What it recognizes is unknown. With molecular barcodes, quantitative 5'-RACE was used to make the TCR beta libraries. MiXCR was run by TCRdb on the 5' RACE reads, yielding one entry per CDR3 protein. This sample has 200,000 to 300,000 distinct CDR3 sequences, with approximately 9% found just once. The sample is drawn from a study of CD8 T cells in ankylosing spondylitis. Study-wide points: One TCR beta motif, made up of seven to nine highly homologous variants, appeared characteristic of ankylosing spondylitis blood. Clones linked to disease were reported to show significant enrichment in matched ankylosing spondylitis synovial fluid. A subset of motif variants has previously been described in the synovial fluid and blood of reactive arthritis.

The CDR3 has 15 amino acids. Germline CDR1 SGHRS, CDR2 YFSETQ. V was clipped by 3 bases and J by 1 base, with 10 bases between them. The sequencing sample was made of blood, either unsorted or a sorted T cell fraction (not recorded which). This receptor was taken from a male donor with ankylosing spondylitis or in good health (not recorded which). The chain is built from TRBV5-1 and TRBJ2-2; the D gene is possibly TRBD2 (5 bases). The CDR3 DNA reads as TGCGCCAGCAGCTCCCGGACTGGGAACACCGGGGAGCTGTTTTTT. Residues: CASSSRTGNTGELFF.